The rows below give T cell receptor beta chains drawn from one sample of a study of cytomegalovirus exposure and HLA in healthy donors. Only in-frame clones appear in the TCRdb table, and some are missing; sequencing was by immunoSEQ multiplex PCR. The data contain around 170,000 clones, approximately 88% of them singletons. Sequenced input: PBMCs. These receptors came from a woman between 18 and 30 years old in good health and CMV-seronegative. CDR3s include the opening cysteine and the closing phenylalanine or tryptophan. The order of the fields is clone size, D gene, V gene, J gene, CDR3 DNA, CDR3 protein. D genes are given only for firm matches. The size of a clone is reported for some rows only, either as once, few or many, or as a class for expanded clones.

NA	NA	TRBV7-9	TRBJ1-5	TGTGCCAGCAGCTTAGGGGCCAGCAATCAGCCCCAGCATTTT	CASSLGASNQPQHF
NA	NA	TRBV2	TRBJ2-2	TGTGCCAGCAGCATGACAGGCGGGGAGCTGTTTTTT	CASSMTGGELFF
NA	TRBD1	TRBV28	TRBJ2-7	TGTGCCAGCATCACCTCCGGGACAGCTTCCTACGAGCAGTACTTC	CASITSGTASYEQYF
NA	NA	TRBV27	TRBJ2-7	TGTGCCAGCAGTTCGCTCGGGACACAAGTCTACGAGCAGTACTTC	CASSSLGTQVYEQYF
once	NA	TRBV6-6	TRBJ2-3	TGTGCCAGCAGAGGCCAGGCTAGCATCAGCACAGATACGCAGTATTTT	CASRGQASISTDTQYF
NA	NA	TRBV10-2	TRBJ1-6	TGCGCCAGCAGTGTTCGAGACATGACCTATTCACCCCTCCACTTT	CASSVRDMTYSPLHF
few	TRBD1	TRBV19	TRBJ1-6	TGTGCCAGTAGCGAAGACAGGGTTTTTGTATCCTATAATTCACCCCTCCACTTT	CASSEDRVFVSYNSPLHF
once	NA	TRBV28	TRBJ1-5	TGTGCCAGCAATCTTCCGGGGGTTCGTCAGCCCCAGCATTTT	CASNLPGVRQPQHF
NA	TRBD2	TRBV7-9	TRBJ2-7	TGTGCCAGCAGCTTAAGTGGCGGGGGGCCCGTAACTGAGCAGTACTTC	CASSLSGGGPVTEQYF
NA	NA	TRBV6-1	TRBJ1-2	TGTGCCAGCAGTGAAGAGGTCCACAGAGGCTACACCTTC	CASSEEVHRGYTF
NA	TRBD2	TRBV28	TRBJ2-7	TGTGCCAGCGGGGGGAGCGGGGGGGCAGTAAGCGAGCAGTACTTC	CASGGSGGAVSEQYF
NA	TRBD1	TRBV5-4	TRBJ1-5	TGTGCCAGCAGCTTGGACAGGGGTGATCAGCCCCAGCATTTT	CASSLDRGDQPQHF
once	TRBD2	TRBV5-1	TRBJ2-3	TGCGCCAGCAGCTTGTCTCTAGCGGGGGTTAGCACAGATACGCAGTATTTT	CASSLSLAGVSTDTQYF
NA	NA	TRBV21-1	TRBJ2-3	TGTGCCAGCAGCAAATTTTGCGACAGGGTTGGGGAAACGCAGTATTTT	CASSKFCDRVGETQYF
NA	NA	TRBV2	TRBJ2-3	TGTGCCAGCAGGAGAGACTCAGCAGATACGCAGTATTTT	CASRRDSADTQYF
NA	NA	TRBV12-5	TRBJ1-5	TGTGCTAGTGCAGGGGTATCGGATCAGCCCCAGCATTTT	CASAGVSDQPQHF
once	NA	TRBV28	TRBJ2-2	TGTGCCAGCAGCATGGCAGGGTCCGGGGAGCTGTTTTTT	CASSMAGSGELFF
NA	TRBD1	TRBV28	TRBJ1-4	TGTGCCAGCAGTTTCCCGGGACAGGGGGGAGAAAAACTGTTTTTT	CASSFPGQGGEKLFF
few	NA	TRBV11-1	TRBJ2-1	TGTGCCAGCAGCTTAGCTGAGGAGCAGTTCTTC	CASSLAEEQFF
NA	NA	TRBV6-5	TRBJ1-2	TGTGCCAGCACCAGCTGGACAGCCTTCTATGGCTACACCTTC	CASTSWTAFYGYTF
NA	TRBD1	TRBV19	TRBJ1-2	TGTGCCAGTAGTATAGGCCAGACAGGGATCTATGTCTACACCTTC	CASSIGQTGIYVYTF
once	NA	TRBV10-2	TRBJ1-1	TGCGCCAGCAGTGAAGGACTTAAGAACACTGAAGCTTTCTTT	CASSEGLKNTEAFF
NA	NA	TRBV30	TRBJ1-1	TGTGCCTGGAGTCCGAACAGGGTTTTTGAAGCTTTCTTT	CAWSPNRVFEAFF
NA	TRBD2	TRBV7-8	TRBJ2-7	TGTGCCAGCAGCTTAGCGCCGGGACTACCAACCTACGAGCAGTACTTC	CASSLAPGLPTYEQYF